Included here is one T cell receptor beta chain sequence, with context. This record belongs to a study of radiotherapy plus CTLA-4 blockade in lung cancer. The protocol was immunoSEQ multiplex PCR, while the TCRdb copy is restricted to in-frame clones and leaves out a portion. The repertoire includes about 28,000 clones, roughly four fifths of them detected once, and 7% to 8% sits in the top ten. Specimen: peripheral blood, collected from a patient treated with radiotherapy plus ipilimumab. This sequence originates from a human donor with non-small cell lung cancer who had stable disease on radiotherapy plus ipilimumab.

CDR3 in amino acids: CASSLGDRGVNQPQHF. CDR3 DNA: TGTGCCAGCAGCTTGGGGGACAGGGGTGTCAATCAGCCCCAGCATTTT. This chain uses TRBV5-6 with TRBJ1-5; TRBD1 matches 10 bases. The CDR3 consists of 16 residues. Germline V gene sequence: CDR1 SGHDT, CDR2 YYEEEE. With V trimmed by 0 bases and J by 3 bases, 3 bases remained unmatched.